The clone carrying this TCR beta chain occurred many times. Its antigen is undetermined. All of the donors were Caucasians in good health. The data stem from a study of identical twins. TCRdb used MiXCR to reprocess the 5' RACE reads, holding one entry per CDR3 protein. In the table there are 690,000 or so distinct CDR3 sequences, 5.5% to 6.5% of which are singletons. Findings and limits, study-wide: Within cord blood, abundant beta clonotypes carried fewer insertions, but memory repertoires showed no such trend.

The CDR3 consists of 13 residues. V lost 6 bases, J lost 2 bases, and 10 bases lay in between. The material sequenced was naive T cells sorted from blood. The chain combines TRBV12-3 or TRBV12-4 with TRBJ1-1, with a tentative D call TRBD1 (6 bases). This TCR derives from a young man in good health. In nucleotides, the CDR3 is TGTGCCAGCAGGCGGACAGCCAACACTGAAGCTTTCTTT. Translation: CASRRTANTEAFF.